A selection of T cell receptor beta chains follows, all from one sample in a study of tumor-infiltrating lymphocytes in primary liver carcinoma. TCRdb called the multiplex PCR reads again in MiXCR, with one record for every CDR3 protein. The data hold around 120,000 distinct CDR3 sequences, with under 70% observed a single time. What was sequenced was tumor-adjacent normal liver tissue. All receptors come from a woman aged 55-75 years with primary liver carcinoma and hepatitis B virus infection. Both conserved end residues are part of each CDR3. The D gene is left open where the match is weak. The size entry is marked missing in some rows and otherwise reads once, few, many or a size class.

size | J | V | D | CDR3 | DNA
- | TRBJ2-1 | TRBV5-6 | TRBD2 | CASSRGTSRGEQFF | TGTGCCAGCAGCCGAGGGACTAGCAGAGGCGAGCAGTTCTTC
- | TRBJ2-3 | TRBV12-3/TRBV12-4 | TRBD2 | CASSWGTSVVDTHYF | TGTGCCAGCAGTTGGGGGACTAGCGTGGTAGATACGCATTATTTT
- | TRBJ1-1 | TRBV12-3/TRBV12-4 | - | CVSSKGGTTEAFF | TGTGTCAGCAGTAAGGGGGGGACCACTGAAGCTTTCTTT
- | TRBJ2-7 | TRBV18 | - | CASSPNGDQTYEQYF | TGTGCCAGCTCACCAAACGGGGACCAAACCTACGAGCAGTACTTC
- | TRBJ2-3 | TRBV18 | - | CASSTWGGTDTQYF | TGTGCCAGCTCAACATGGGGAGGCACAGATACGCAGTATTTT
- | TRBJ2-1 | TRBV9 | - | CASSNQGTCGSTYNEQFF | TGTGCCAGCAGCAACCAAGGGACTTGCGGGTCGACTTACAATGAGCAGTTCTTC
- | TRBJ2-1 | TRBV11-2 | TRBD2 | CASLSRGTSGREQFF | TGTGCCAGCTTATCCCGAGGGACTAGCGGGAGGGAGCAGTTCTTC
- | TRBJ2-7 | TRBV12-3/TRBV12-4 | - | CTSRDSLLEQYF | TGTACCAGCAGAGATAGTCTCCTCGAGCAGTACTTC
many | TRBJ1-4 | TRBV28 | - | CASSRPGTTNEKLFF | TGTGCCAGCAGCCGCCCGGGGACAACTAATGAAAAACTGTTTTTT
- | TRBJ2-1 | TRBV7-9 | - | CASSSSRGSGSYNEQFF | TGTGCCAGCAGCTCTTCAAGAGGGAGTGGCTCCTACAATGAGCAGTTCTTC